Detailed here is one T cell receptor beta chain. Its antigen is unknown. Libraries were prepared by immunoSEQ multiplex PCR; TCRdb keeps only in-frame clonotypes and omits some of them. The sample contains 100,000 to 150,000 clones, about 90% of which appear only once. These data belong to a study of T cell responses to AZD1222 COVID-19 vaccine. Analysis merged second doses at about 4 or about 12 weeks. Study-wide results and limits: Repertoire sampling happened only post peak T cell response. A mostly white British donor set with more females was recruited, and clonal diversity was possibly underestimated. The study found Spike-specific TCR breadth and depth rose after two AZD1222 doses.

This sequence originates from an adult who received the AZD1222 COVID-19 vaccine. The sample in question was peripheral blood, obtained 28 days after the second AZD1222 dose.

CDR3 loop: CASSHRQGGGLNTEAFF. CDR3 DNA sequence: TGTGCCAGCAGCCATCGACAGGGTGGGGGTTTGAACACTGAAGCTTTCTTT. This chain joins TRBV13 and TRBJ1-1; TRBD1 agrees at 7 bases. The CDR3 totals 17 residues. Trimming cost V 5 bases and J 0 bases; bases outside gene matches: 12. Germline CDR1 and CDR2: PRHDT and FYEKMQ (reference sequence).